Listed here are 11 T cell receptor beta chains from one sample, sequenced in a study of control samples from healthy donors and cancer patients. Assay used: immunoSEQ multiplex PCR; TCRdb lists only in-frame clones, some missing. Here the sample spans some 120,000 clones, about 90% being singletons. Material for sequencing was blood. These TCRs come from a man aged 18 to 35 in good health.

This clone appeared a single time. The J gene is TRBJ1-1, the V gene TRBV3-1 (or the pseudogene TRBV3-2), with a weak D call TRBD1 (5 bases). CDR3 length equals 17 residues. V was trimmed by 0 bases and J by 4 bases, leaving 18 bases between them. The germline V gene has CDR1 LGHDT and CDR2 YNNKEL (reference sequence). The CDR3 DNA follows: TGTGCCAGCAGCCAAGAATGGAGGACCGACGGGGGCACTGAAGCTTTCTTT. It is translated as CASSQEWRTDGGTEAFF.

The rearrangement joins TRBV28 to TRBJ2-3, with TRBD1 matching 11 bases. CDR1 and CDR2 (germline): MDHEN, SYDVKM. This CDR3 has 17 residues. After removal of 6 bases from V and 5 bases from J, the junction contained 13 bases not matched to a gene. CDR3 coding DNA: TGTGCCAGCAGATACTGGGGACAGGGGGGCCGTATAGATACGCAGTATTTT. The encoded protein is CASRYWGQGGRIDTQYF.

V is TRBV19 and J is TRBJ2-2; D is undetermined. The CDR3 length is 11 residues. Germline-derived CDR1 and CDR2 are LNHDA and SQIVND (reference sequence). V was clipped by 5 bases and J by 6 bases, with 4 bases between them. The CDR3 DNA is TGTGCCAGTAGTGCGTCCGGGGAGCTGTTTTTT. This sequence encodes CASSASGELFF.

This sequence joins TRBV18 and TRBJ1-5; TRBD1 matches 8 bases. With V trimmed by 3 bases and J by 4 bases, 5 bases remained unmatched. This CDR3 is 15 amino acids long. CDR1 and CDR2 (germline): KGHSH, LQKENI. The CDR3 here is CASSPGTGLNQPQHF. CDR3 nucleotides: TGTGCCAGCTCACCTGGGACAGGCCTGAATCAGCCCCAGCATTTT. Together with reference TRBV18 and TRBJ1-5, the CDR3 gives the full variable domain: NAGVMQNPRHLVRRRGQEARLRCSPMKGHSHVYWYRQLPEEGLKFMVYLQKENIIDESGMPKERFSAEFPKEGPSILRIQQVVRGDSAAYFCASSPGTGLNQPQHFGDGTRLSIL.

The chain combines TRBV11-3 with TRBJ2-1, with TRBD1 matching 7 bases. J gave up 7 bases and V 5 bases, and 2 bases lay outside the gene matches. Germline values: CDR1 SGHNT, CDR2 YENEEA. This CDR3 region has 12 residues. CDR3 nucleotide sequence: TGTGCCAGCAGCGGCAGGGGGAATGAGCAGTTCTTC. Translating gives CASSGRGNEQFF.

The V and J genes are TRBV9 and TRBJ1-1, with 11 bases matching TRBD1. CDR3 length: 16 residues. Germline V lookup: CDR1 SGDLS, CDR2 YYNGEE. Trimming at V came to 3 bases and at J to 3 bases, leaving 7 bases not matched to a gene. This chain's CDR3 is CASSGGQGAWDTEAFF. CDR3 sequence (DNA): TGTGCCAGCAGCGGAGGACAGGGGGCGTGGGACACTGAAGCTTTCTTT.

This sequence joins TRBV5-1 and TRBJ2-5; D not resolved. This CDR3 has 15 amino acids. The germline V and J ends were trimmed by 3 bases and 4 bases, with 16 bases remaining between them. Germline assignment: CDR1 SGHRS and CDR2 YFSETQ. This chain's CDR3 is CASSSDPGLRETQYF. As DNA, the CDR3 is TGCGCCAGCAGCTCGGACCCGGGTTTAAGAGAGACCCAGTACTTC.

This CDR3 is CATRDSTNYGYTF. The CDR3 nucleotides are TGTGCCACAAGGGACAGCACTAACTATGGCTACACCTTC. The gene calls are TRBV24-1 and TRBJ1-2; TRBD1 aligns across 7 bases. The ends lost 10 bases at V and 0 bases at J; junction bases unmatched: 4. The germline CDR1 and CDR2 sequences are KGHDR and SFDVKD. This CDR3 region has 13 residues.

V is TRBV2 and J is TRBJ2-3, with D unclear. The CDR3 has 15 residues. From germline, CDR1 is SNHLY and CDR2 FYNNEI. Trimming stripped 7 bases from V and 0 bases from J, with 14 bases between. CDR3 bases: TGTGCCAGCACCTTTTTTACCGGCAGCACAGATACGCAGTATTTT. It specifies CASTFFTGSTDTQYF.

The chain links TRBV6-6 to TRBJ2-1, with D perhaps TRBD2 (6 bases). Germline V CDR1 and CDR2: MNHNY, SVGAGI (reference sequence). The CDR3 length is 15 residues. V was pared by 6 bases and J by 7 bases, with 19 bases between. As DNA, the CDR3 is TGTGCCAGCAGCATCCGGGACTCCTTCGGGAATGAGCAGTTCTTC. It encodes CASSIRDSFGNEQFF.

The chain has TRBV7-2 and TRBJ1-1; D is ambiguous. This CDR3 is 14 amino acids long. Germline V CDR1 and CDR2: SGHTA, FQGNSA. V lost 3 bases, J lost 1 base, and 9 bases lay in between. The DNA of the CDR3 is TGTGCCAGCAGCTTTGGCAGCCAGAACACTGAAGCTTTCTTT. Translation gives CASSFGSQNTEAFF.